This T cell receptor beta chain was recorded in a study of PD-1 blockade in classical Hodgkin lymphoma. Assay: immunoSEQ multiplex PCR; the TCRdb copy retains only in-frame clones and omits some. The top ten clones hold under 20% of a sample with roughly 90,000 clones, 81% of them seen once. Relapse was seen in all patients after autologous stem cell transplantation, and brentuximab vedotin exposure was variable. The sample was peripheral blood mononuclear cells (PBMCs), taken before the second cycle of nivolumab. The sequence was collected from a human donor with classical Hodgkin lymphoma.

The CDR3 nucleotides are TGTGCCAGCAGCCCCGAGGCCTGGAGTGAGCAGTTCTTC. As protein: CASSPEAWSEQFF. The V call is TRBV6-1, the J call TRBJ2-1; no clear D gene. CDR1 is MNHNS, CDR2 SASEGT, per germline. This CDR3 has 13 residues. The germline V and J ends were trimmed by 6 bases and 9 bases, with 15 bases remaining between them.